Each of the 23 T cell receptor beta chains below was sequenced from the same sample in a study of blood T cell repertoires in COVID-19. Measured with immunoSEQ multiplex PCR; TCRdb has only the in-frame clones, and not every one. The table includes around 110,000 clones, 71% detected once. Sequencing input: peripheral blood. The receptors were gathered from a human donor with acute or convalescent COVID-19. The donor label of this sample is uncertain.

The rearrangement links TRBV12-3 or TRBV12-4 to TRBJ1-2; 7 bases are a match to TRBD1. V trimming: 5 bases; J trimming: 5 bases; junction bases outside the gene matches: 5. The CDR3 has 13 amino acids. DNA of the CDR3: TGTGCCAGCAGTCCAGGGGGTGGATATGGCTACACCTTC. This sequence encodes CASSPGGGYGYTF.

The gene calls are TRBV7-9 and TRBJ1-2; D call uncertain. V lost 3 bases and J 8 bases, leaving 13 bases between the germline ends. The CDR3 is 13 residues long. In germline, CDR1 is SEHNR, CDR2 FQNEAQ (reference sequence). CDR3 loop: CASSFSSVEGYTF. CDR3 sequence (DNA): TGTGCCAGCAGCTTCTCCTCAGTGGAGGGCTACACCTTC.

This chain links TRBV3-1 (or the pseudogene TRBV3-2) with TRBJ1-1, with D possibly being TRBD1 (5 bases). The ends were cut back, 0 bases at V and 9 bases at J, with 11 bases in the middle. The CDR3 runs 13 residues. Germline CDR1 reads LGHDT; CDR2 reads YNNKEL (reference sequence). The CDR3 is CASSQDYRQKAFF. The CDR3 nucleotides are TGTGCCAGCAGCCAAGATTATCGACAGAAAGCTTTCTTT.

V usage is TRBV4-2 and J usage is TRBJ2-6; TRBD2 might be the D (5 bases). This CDR3 is 22 amino acids long. Germline CDR1 is LGHNA and CDR2 is YNFKEQ. The V end lost 4 bases, the J end lost 1 base, and 29 bases lay between the germline ends. CDR3 protein: CASSPTGRGGSHSGSGANVLTF. CDR3 bases: TGTGCCAGCAGCCCAACGGGGAGAGGTGGCAGCCACTCGGGATCTGGGGCCAACGTCCTGACTTTC.

V is TRBV7-2 and J is TRBJ1-1, with unresolved D. The V and J ends lost 5 bases and 8 bases respectively, with 12 bases between them. The CDR3 extends over 12 amino acids. The V gene's germline CDR1 is SGHTA and CDR2 FQGNSA. CDR3 sequence reads: CASSHGLTEAFF. CDR3 nucleotide sequence: TGTGCCAGCAGCCACGGGTTGACCGAAGCTTTCTTT.

The CDR3 is CASSLEVGTTPLHF. CDR3 nucleotide sequence: TGTGCCAGCAGCTTAGAAGTGGGCACCACACCCCTCCACTTT. The chain is built from TRBV7-9 and TRBJ1-6; D call uncertain. The germline V gene has CDR1 SEHNR and CDR2 FQNEAQ (reference sequence). The CDR3 runs 14 residues. V was trimmed by 1 base and J by 11 bases, leaving 12 bases between them.

The rearrangement joins TRBV6-5 to TRBJ1-1; TRBD1 matches at 8 bases. Trimming cost V 5 bases and J 3 bases; bases outside gene matches: 5. Looked up from germline, CDR1 is MNHEY and CDR2 is SVGAGI. The CDR3 is made up of 14 amino acids. The CDR3 DNA follows: TGTGCCAGCAGTCCCGACAGGGGAGACACTGAAGCTTTCTTT. Encoded protein: CASSPDRGDTEAFF.

The V and J genes are TRBV28 and TRBJ1-1, with D unclear. The germline V gene has CDR1 MDHEN and CDR2 SYDVKM. The V and J ends lost 5 bases and 5 bases respectively, with 18 bases between them. The CDR3 loop spans 15 amino acids. CDR3 bases: TGTGCCAGCAGTCCCCTGGGCCTTGCGGGGACTGAAGCTTTCTTT. Translating gives CASSPLGLAGTEAFF.

The V gene is TRBV7-2, the J gene TRBJ2-3; a weak D match, TRBD2 (6 bases). The CDR3 is 16 residues long. CDR1 and CDR2 (germline): SGHTA, FQGNSA. V was pared by 2 bases and J by 1 base, with 13 bases between. DNA for the CDR3: TGTGCCAGCAGCTTATCTTTGCCGGGGGGCACAGATACGCAGTATTTT. Protein product: CASSLSLPGGTDTQYF.

In DNA, the CDR3 is TGTGCCAGCAGCTGGGGGACGGACAGGGCACGGTCTTTCTTT. Protein: CASSWGTDRARSFF. This rearrangement joins TRBV5-4 to TRBJ1-1; 8 nucleotides match TRBD1. The CDR3 extends over 14 amino acids. Germline lookup yields CDR1 SGHNT and CDR2 YYREEE (reference sequence). V shed 3 bases, J shed 12 bases, and the junction held 13 bases outside the gene matches. Combining the CDR3 with reference TRBV5-4 and TRBJ1-1 gives the whole variable domain ETGVTQSPTHLIKTRGQQVTLRCSSQSGHNTVSWYQQALGQGPQFIFQYYREEENGRGNFPPRFSGLQFPNYSSELNVNALELDDSALYLCASSWGTDRARSFFGQGTRLTVV.

This clone showed up just once. The genes are TRBV6-5 and TRBJ1-2, with D uncertain. Trimming stripped 7 bases from V and 2 bases from J, with 17 bases between. The CDR3 length is 15 residues. CDR1 MNHEY and CDR2 SVGAGI come from the germline V gene. CDR3 sequence (DNA): TGTGCCAGCAAAGATTCGGACGCGGGAAACTATGGCTACACCTTC. This codes for CASKDSDAGNYGYTF.

The CDR3 DNA reads as TGTGCCAGTAGTATCCGGGTTTCCTATGGCTACACCTTC. Translating gives CASSIRVSYGYTF. The chain couples TRBV19 to TRBJ1-2, with D hard to call. The germline gives CDR1 LNHDA, CDR2 SQIVND (reference sequence). CDR3 length: 13 residues. The V and J ends lost 3 bases and 4 bases respectively, with 9 bases between them. Using reference TRBV19 and TRBJ1-2 for the parts outside the CDR3, the full variable domain is DGGITQSPKYLFRKEGQNVTLSCEQNLNHDAMYWYRQDPGQGLRLIYYSQIVNDFQKGDIAEGYSVSREKKESFPLTVTSAQKNPTAFYLCASSIRVSYGYTFGSGTRLTVV.

The CDR3 loop reads CASRPIQGHGYTF. CDR3 sequence (DNA): TGTGCCAGCAGACCTATACAGGGGCACGGCTACACCTTC. This chain connects TRBV11-2 to TRBJ1-2, with 7 bases lining up with TRBD1. This CDR3 spans 13 amino acids. Looked up from germline, CDR1 is SGHAT and CDR2 is FQNNGV. After removal of 6 bases from V and 8 bases from J, the junction contained 9 bases not matched to a gene.

The rearrangement links TRBV7-2 to TRBJ2-1; a weak D match, TRBD2 (6 bases). The CDR3 contains 12 residues. V lost 4 bases and J lost 15, with 16 bases in between. Germline loops: CDR1 SGHTA, CDR2 FQGNSA. In DNA form, the CDR3 reads TGTGCCAGCAGCTCCGGGAGAGGGAGGCTGTTCTTC. Protein sequence: CASSSGRGRLFF.

This clone was detected only a few times. The J gene is TRBJ1-4, the V gene TRBV27; D possibly corresponds to TRBD1 (6 bases). V lost 5 bases, J lost 4 bases, and 11 bases lay in between. Germline V gene sequence: CDR1 MNHEY, CDR2 SMNVEV (reference sequence). This CDR3 region has 14 residues. The DNA for the CDR3 is TGTGCCAGCAGTGTACAGGGTAATAATGAAAAACTGTTTTTT. It translates to CASSVQGNNEKLFF.

The rearrangement joins TRBV18 to TRBJ1-1; the D gene is possibly TRBD1 (5 bases). This CDR3 is built from 15 residues. V was clipped by 2 bases and J by 4 bases, with 14 bases between them. Germline V gives CDR1 KGHSH, CDR2 LQKENI. The CDR3 loop is CASSPGRGSGTEAFF. The CDR3 region has the DNA TGTGCCAGCTCACCAGGACGGGGGTCGGGCACTGAAGCTTTCTTT.

This rearrangement joins TRBV18 to TRBJ1-3; perhaps TRBD1 as D (5 bases). Germline-derived CDR1 and CDR2 are KGHSH and LQKENI. The CDR3 covers 15 residues. Trimming shortened V by 2 bases and J by 0 bases, and 8 bases separated the two germline ends. The CDR3 region is CASSPVTVSGNTIYF. CDR3 bases: TGTGCCAGCTCACCAGTGACAGTCTCTGGAAACACCATATATTTT.

CDR3 bases: TGCGCCAGCACCCAGGACAGGCCGAGCTCTGGAAACACCATATATTTT. Translated, it gives CASTQDRPSSGNTIYF. The genes are TRBV5-1 and TRBJ1-3, with 7 positions matching TRBD1. Per the germline V gene, CDR1 is SGHRS and CDR2 is YFSETQ. CDR3 length: 16 residues. V shed 6 bases, J shed 0 bases, and the junction held 9 bases outside the gene matches.

CDR3 coding DNA: TGTGCCATCAGGGGAGGGGGACAGGTAACGAATGAGCAGTTCTTC. Translated: CAIRGGGQVTNEQFF. This sequence joins TRBV10-3 and TRBJ2-1; maybe TRBD1 (8 bases). The CDR3 consists of 15 residues. Trimming removed 6 bases from V and 7 bases from J, with 19 bases in between. Germline V gene data show CDR1 as ENHRY and CDR2 as SYGVKD.

The chain joins TRBV12-3 or TRBV12-4 to TRBJ2-7; 8 positions agree with TRBD1. The CDR3 has 12 residues. Trimming at V came to 6 bases and at J to 10 bases, leaving 8 bases not matched to a gene. CDR3 sequence: CASSRTGYNQYF. Here the CDR3 DNA reads TGTGCCAGCAGCAGGACAGGGTATAATCAGTACTTC.

The chain uses TRBV5-4 and TRBJ2-2; 9 nucleotides agree with TRBD2. The V gene end was trimmed by 3 bases and the J gene end by 4 bases; junction bases not matched to a gene: 7. The CDR3 covers 16 residues. Germline assignment: CDR1 SGHNT and CDR2 YYREEE (reference sequence). The CDR3 DNA is TGTGCCAGCAGCTCCATAGCGGGGGTAGGCACCGGGGAGCTGTTTTTT. It encodes CASSSIAGVGTGELFF.

The chain couples TRBV3-1 (or the pseudogene TRBV3-2) to TRBJ2-1, with D tentatively TRBD1 (6 bases). V shed 1 base and J shed 9 bases, with 13 bases lying between them. The CDR3 sequence is 14 residues long. Germline CDR1 LGHDT, CDR2 YNNKEL (reference sequence). CDR3 amino acids: CASSQAAGAGEQFF. The CDR3 region has the DNA TGTGCCAGCAGCCAAGCGGCAGGGGCTGGTGAGCAGTTCTTC.

This clone was counted a few times. This rearrangement joins TRBV6-5 to TRBJ1-2; the D gene is possibly TRBD1 (5 bases). Trimming took 6 bases from V and 4 from J, leaving 12 bases between them. The germline gives CDR1 MNHEY, CDR2 SVGAGI. This CDR3 comprises 13 residues. The CDR3 spells CASSGGASYGYTF. For the CDR3, the DNA is TGTGCCAGCAGCGGGGGAGCTTCCTATGGCTACACCTTC.